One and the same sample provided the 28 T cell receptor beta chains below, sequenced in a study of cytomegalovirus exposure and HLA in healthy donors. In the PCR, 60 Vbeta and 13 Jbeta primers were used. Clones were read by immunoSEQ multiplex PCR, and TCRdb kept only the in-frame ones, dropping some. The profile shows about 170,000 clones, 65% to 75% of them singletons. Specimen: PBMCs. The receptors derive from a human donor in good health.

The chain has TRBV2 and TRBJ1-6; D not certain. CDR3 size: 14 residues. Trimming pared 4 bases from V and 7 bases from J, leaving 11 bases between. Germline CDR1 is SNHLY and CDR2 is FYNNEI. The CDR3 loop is CASSVDFPNSPLHF. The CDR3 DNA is TGTGCCAGCAGTGTCGACTTCCCCAATTCACCCCTCCACTTT.

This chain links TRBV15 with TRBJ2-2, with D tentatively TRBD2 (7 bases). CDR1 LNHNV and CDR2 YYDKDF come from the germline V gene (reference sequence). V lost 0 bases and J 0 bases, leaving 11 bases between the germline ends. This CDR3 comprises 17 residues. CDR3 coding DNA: TGTGCCACCAGCAGAGATGGGGGGGGCCCGAACACCGGGGAGCTGTTTTTT. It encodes CATSRDGGGPNTGELFF.

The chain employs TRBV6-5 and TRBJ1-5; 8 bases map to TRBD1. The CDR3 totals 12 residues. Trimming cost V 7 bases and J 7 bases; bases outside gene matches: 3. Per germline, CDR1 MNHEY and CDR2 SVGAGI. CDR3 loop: CASNDRGQPQHF. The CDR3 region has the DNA TGTGCCAGCAACGACAGGGGCCAGCCCCAGCATTTT.

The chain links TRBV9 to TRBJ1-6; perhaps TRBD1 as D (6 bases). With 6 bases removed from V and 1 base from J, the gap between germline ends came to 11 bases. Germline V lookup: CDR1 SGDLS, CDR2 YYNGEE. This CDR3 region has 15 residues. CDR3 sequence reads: CASTRTVSYNSPLHF. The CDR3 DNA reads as TGTGCCAGCACCCGGACAGTTTCCTATAATTCACCCCTCCACTTT.

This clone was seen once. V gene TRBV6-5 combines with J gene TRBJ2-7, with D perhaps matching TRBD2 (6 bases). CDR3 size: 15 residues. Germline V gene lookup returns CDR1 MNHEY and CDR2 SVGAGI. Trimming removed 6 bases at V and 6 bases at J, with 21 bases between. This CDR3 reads CASRRTTSNIGEQYF. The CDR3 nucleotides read TGTGCCAGCAGAAGAACGACTAGTAATATTGGCGAGCAGTACTTC.

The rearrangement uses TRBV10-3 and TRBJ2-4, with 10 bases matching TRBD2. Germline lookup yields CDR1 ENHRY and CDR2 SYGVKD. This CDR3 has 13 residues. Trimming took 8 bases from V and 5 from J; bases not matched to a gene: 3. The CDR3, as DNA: TGTGCCATCGGGCTAGCGGGGGAAAACATTCAGTACTTC. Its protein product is CAIGLAGENIQYF.

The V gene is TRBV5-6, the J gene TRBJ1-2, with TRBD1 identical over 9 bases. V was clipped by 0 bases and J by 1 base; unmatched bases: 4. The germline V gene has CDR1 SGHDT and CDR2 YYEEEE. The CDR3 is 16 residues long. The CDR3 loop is CASSLDRGRFNYGYTF. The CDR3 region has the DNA TGTGCCAGCAGCTTGGACAGGGGGCGTTTTAACTATGGCTACACCTTC.

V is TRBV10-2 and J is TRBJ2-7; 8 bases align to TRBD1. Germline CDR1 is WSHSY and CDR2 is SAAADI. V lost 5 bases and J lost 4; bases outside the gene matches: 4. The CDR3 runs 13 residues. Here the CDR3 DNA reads TGCGCCAGCAGTCCTCAGGGGGCATACGAGCAGTACTTC. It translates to CASSPQGAYEQYF.

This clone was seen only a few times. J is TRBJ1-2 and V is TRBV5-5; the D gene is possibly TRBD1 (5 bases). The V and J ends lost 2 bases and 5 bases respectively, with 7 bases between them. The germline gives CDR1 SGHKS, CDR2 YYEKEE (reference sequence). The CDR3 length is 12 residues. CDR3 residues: CASSLDRYGYTF. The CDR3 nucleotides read TGTGCCAGCAGCTTAGACAGATATGGCTACACCTTC. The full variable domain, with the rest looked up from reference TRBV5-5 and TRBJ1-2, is DAGVTQSPTHLIKTRGQQVTLRCSPISGHKSVSWYQQVLGQGPQFIFQYYEKEERGRGNFPDRFSARQFPNYSSELNVNALLLGDSALYLCASSLDRYGYTFGSGTRLTVV.

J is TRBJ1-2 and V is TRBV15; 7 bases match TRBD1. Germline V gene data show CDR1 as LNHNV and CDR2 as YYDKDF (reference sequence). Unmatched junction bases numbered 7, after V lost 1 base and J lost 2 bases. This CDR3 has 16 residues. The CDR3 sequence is CATSRGLQGGNYGYTF. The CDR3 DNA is TGTGCCACCAGCAGAGGCCTCCAGGGGGGCAACTATGGCTACACCTTC.

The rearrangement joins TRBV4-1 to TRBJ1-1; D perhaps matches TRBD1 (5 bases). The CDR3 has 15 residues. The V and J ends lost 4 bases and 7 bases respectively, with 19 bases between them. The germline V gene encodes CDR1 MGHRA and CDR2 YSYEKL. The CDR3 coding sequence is TGCGCCAGCAGCCCGCAAGGCGGCGGGGCCCATGAAGCTTTCTTT. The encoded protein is CASSPQGGGAHEAFF.

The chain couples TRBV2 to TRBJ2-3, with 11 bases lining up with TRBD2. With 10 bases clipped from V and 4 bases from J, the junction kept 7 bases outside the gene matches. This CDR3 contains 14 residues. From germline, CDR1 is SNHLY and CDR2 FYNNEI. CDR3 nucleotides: TGTGCCACCATAGCGGGGGGGCGACCAGATACGCAGTATTTT. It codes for CATIAGGRPDTQYF.

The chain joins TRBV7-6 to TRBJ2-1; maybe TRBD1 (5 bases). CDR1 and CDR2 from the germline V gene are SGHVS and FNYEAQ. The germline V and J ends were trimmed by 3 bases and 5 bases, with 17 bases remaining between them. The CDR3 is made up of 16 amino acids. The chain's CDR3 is CASSFSPAKGNNEQFF. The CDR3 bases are TGTGCCAGCAGCTTTAGTCCGGCCAAGGGGAACAATGAGCAGTTCTTC.

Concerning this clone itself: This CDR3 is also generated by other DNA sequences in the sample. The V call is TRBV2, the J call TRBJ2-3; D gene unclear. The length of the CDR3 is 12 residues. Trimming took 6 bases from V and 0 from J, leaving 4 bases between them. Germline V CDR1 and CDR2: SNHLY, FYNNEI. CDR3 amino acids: CASSPSTDTQYF. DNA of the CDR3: TGTGCCAGCAGCCCAAGCACAGATACGCAGTATTTT.

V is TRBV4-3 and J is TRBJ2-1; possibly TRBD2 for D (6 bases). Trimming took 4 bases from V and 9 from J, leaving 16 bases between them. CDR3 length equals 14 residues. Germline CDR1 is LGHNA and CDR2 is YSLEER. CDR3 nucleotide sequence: TGCGCCAGCAGCCCAACGTACGGGGGAAGTGAGCAGTTCTTC. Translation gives CASSPTYGGSEQFF.

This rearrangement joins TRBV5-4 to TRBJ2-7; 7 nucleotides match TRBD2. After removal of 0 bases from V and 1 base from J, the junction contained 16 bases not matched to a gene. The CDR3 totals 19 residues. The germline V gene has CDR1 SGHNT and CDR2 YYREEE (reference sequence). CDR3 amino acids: CASSLEPSQIGGRSYEQYF. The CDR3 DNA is TGTGCCAGCAGCTTGGAACCCTCTCAAATAGGCGGGAGATCCTACGAGCAGTACTTC.

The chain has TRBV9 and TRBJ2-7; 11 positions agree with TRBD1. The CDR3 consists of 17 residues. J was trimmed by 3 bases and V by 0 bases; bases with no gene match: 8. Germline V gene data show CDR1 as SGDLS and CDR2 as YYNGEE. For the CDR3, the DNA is TGTGCCAGCAGCGTAGGGGGACAGGGGGATCGAGACTACGAGCAGTACTTC. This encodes CASSVGGQGDRDYEQYF.

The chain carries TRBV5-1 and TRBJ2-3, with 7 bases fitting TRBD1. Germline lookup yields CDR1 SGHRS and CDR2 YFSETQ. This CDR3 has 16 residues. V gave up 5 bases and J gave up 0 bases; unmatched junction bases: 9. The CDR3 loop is CASSLQPGGSTDTQYF. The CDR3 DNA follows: TGCGCCAGCAGTTTACAACCAGGGGGAAGCACAGATACGCAGTATTTT.

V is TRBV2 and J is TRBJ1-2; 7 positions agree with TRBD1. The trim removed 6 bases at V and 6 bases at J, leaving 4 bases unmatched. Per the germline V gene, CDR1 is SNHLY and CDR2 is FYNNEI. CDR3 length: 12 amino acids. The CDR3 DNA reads TGTGCCAGCAGAGAGGGGACAGATGGCTACACCTTC. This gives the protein CASREGTDGYTF.

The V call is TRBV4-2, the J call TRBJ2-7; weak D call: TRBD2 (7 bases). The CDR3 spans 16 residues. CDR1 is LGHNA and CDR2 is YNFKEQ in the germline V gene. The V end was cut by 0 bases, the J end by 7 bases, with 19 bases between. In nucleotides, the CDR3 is TGTGCCAGCAGCCAAGATCCCCGGGGGGCCGCCCAGGAGCAGTACTTC. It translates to CASSQDPRGAAQEQYF.

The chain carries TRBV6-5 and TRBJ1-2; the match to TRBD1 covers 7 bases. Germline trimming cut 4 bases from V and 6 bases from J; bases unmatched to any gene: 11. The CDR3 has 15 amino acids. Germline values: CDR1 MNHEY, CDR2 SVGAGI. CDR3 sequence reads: CASSSTTGVIDGYTF. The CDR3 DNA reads TGTGCCAGCAGTTCCACAACAGGGGTAATCGATGGCTACACCTTC.

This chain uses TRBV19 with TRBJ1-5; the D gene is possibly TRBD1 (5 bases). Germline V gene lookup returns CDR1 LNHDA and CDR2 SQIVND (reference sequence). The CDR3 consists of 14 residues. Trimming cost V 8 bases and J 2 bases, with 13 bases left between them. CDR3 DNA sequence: TGTGCCAGTGGGGGGTCTTCGGGCAATCAGCCCCAGCATTTT. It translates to CASGGSSGNQPQHF.

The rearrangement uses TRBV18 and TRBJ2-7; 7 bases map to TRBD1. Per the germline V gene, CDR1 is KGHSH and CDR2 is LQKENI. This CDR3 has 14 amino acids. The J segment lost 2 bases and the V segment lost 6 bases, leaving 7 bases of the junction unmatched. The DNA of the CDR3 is TGTGCCAGCTCTCCCGACAGGGACCCCTACGAGCAGTACTTC. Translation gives CASSPDRDPYEQYF.

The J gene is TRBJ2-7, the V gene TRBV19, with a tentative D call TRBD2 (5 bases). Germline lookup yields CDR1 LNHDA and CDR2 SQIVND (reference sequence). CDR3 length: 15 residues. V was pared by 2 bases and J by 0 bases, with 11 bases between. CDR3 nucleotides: TGTGCCAGTAGTATATTCCCGGGGAGCTCCTACGAGCAGTACTTC. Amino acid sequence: CASSIFPGSSYEQYF.

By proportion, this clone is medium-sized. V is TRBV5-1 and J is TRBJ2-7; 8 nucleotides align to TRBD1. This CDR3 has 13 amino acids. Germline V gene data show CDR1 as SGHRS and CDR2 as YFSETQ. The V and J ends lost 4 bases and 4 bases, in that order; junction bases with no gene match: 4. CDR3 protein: CASSTDRVYEQYF. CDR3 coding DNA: TGCGCCAGCAGCACGGACAGGGTTTACGAGCAGTACTTC.

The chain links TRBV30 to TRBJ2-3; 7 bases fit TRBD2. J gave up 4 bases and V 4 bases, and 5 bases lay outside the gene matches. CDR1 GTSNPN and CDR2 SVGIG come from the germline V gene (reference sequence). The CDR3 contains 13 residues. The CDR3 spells CAWTSGASDTQYF. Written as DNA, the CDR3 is TGTGCCTGGACAAGCGGGGCGTCAGATACGCAGTATTTT.

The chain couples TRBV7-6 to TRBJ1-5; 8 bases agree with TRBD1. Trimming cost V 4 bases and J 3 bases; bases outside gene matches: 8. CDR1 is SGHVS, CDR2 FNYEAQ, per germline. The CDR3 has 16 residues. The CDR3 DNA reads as TGTGCCAGCAGCTCCGGACAGGGAGGGTACAATCAGCCCCAGCATTTT. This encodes CASSSGQGGYNQPQHF.

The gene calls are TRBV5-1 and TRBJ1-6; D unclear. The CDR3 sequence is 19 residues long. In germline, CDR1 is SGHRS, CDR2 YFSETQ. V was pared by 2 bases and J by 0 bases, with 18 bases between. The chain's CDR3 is CASSFDLSTESSYNSPLHF. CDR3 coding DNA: TGCGCCAGCAGCTTCGATCTGTCGACGGAGAGCTCCTATAATTCACCCCTCCACTTT.